This T cell receptor beta chain came from a study of blood T cell repertoires in COVID-19. At the level of the study: There were acute and convalescent COVID-19 samples, and they came from the United States, Italy and Spain. T cells, B-cell-depleted T cells, or PBMCs supplied cDNA or gDNA.

Clones were sequenced by immunoSEQ multiplex PCR, and TCRdb holds only the in-frame ones, with some missing. The data contain approximately 160,000 clones, 84% of them singletons. The CDR3 loop spans 15 amino acids. Germline CDR1 and CDR2: SGHKS and YYEKEE (reference sequence). The V segment lost 4 bases and the J segment 0 bases; nucleotides outside the gene matches: 5. The receptor was isolated from a man aged 18-30 years with active or convalescent COVID-19. The V gene is TRBV5-5, the J gene TRBJ1-2; 8 bases agree with TRBD1. The sample taken for sequencing was peripheral blood. The CDR3, as DNA: TGTGCCAGCAGCGTACAGGGGGAGACTAACTATGGCTACACCTTC. Translated: CASSVQGETNYGYTF.